The 27 T cell receptor beta chains below come from one sample, sequenced in a study of early T cells in non-severe SARS-CoV-2 infection. TCRdb fed the 5' RACE reads into MiXCR, producing one record per CDR3 protein. The data hold some 49,000 distinct CDR3 sequences, with about 4.2% observed a single time. The sequencing sample was made of whole blood. All receptors come from an adult who was a healthcare worker with PCR-confirmed SARS-CoV-2 infection or an uninfected control (not recorded which).

This clonotype was found many times. J is TRBJ2-5 and V is TRBV7-9, with TRBD2 as a possible D gene (6 bases). The V and J ends lost 0 bases and 1 base respectively, with 6 bases between them. CDR1 and CDR2 (germline): SEHNR, FQNEAQ (reference sequence). The CDR3 has 14 residues. The CDR3 spells CASSLALAQETQYF. DNA of the CDR3: TGTGCCAGCAGCTTAGCACTAGCCCAAGAGACCCAGTACTTC. The complete variable domain, with remaining parts taken from reference TRBV7-9 and TRBJ2-5, reads DTGVSQNPRHKITKRGQNVTFRCDPISEHNRLYWYRQTLGQGPEFLTYFQNEAQLEKSRLLSDRFSAERPKGSFSTLEIQRTEQGDSAMYLCASSLALAQETQYFGPGTRLLVL.

This clonotype was detected many times. The genes are TRBV9 and TRBJ2-1, with 7 nucleotides matching TRBD2. Germline trimming cut 0 bases from V and 6 bases from J; bases unmatched to any gene: 15. Germline V gene data show CDR1 as SGDLS and CDR2 as YYNGEE. The CDR3 runs to 18 residues. CDR3: CASSVAALTSLGPNEQFF. The CDR3 nucleotides are TGTGCCAGCAGCGTAGCCGCCCTGACTAGCTTGGGACCCAATGAGCAGTTCTTC.

This clonotype was picked up many times. The rearrangement uses TRBV9 and TRBJ2-1, with D perhaps matching TRBD2 (5 bases). Per germline, CDR1 SGDLS and CDR2 YYNGEE. CDR3 size: 14 residues. The V end lost 4 bases, the J end lost 4 bases, and 12 bases lay between the germline ends. DNA of the CDR3: TGTGCCAGCAGCACGACGGACTTTTACAATGAGCAGTTCTTC. Translating it yields CASSTTDFYNEQFF.

This clonotype was detected a few times. CDR3: CASSLGGHEQFF. In nucleotides, the CDR3 is TGTGCCAGCAGCTTAGGGGGGCATGAGCAGTTCTTC. The rearrangement joins TRBV7-6 to TRBJ2-1, with D possibly matching TRBD1 (6 bases). Per germline, CDR1 SGHVS and CDR2 FNYEAQ. The CDR3 extends over 12 amino acids. V shed 1 base and J shed 8 bases, with 6 bases lying between them.

The CDR3 DNA is TGTGCCAGCAGCTTGGACACCCGCACAGATACGCAGTATTTT. Protein sequence: CASSLDTRTDTQYF. This chain connects TRBV5-4 to TRBJ2-3, with D unclear. Germline loops: CDR1 SGHNT, CDR2 YYREEE (reference sequence). V was clipped by 0 bases and J by 1 base, with 6 bases between them. The CDR3 covers 14 residues.

The sample holds a few counts of this clonotype. This sequence joins TRBV20-1 and TRBJ2-1, with D unresolved. The V and J ends lost 5 bases and 1 base respectively, with 6 bases between them. The CDR3 is 12 amino acids. Germline lookup yields CDR1 DFQATT and CDR2 SNEGSKA (reference sequence). The CDR3 DNA reads as TGCAGTGCTCCTTTTTCCTACAATGAGCAGTTCTTC. It is translated as CSAPFSYNEQFF.

This clonotype has at least ten counts. The chain joins TRBV10-3 to TRBJ2-3; 7 positions match TRBD1. The germline gives CDR1 ENHRY, CDR2 SYGVKD. This CDR3 comprises 15 residues. With 2 bases clipped from V and 4 bases from J, the junction kept 6 bases outside the gene matches. In nucleotides, the CDR3 is TGTGCCATCAGTGAGCCTAGACAGGGTTCAGATACGCAGTATTTT. Its translation is CAISEPRQGSDTQYF.

This clonotype was counted a few times. J is TRBJ2-2 and V is TRBV29-1; D may be TRBD2 (6 bases). The germline gives CDR1 SQVTM, CDR2 ANQGSEA. Trimming removed 4 bases at V and 7 bases at J, with 10 bases between. This CDR3 contains 12 residues. The CDR3, as DNA: TGCAGCGTTGGGGGGACTGTCGGGGAGCTGTTTTTT. Protein sequence: CSVGGTVGELFF.

At least ten counts were recorded for this clonotype. The V gene is TRBV7-8, the J gene TRBJ2-3, with TRBD1 matching over 11 bases. Germline loops: CDR1 SGHVS, CDR2 FQNEAQ. CDR3 length: 16 amino acids. V trimming: 5 bases; J trimming: 4 bases; junction bases outside the gene matches: 8. The CDR3 nucleotides read TGTGCCAGCAGCCCCCGGACAGGGGGCAACGCAGATACGCAGTATTTT. This gives the protein CASSPRTGGNADTQYF.

A note on this clonotype: One base away lies a much larger clone, so this may be a sequencing read error. The chain carries TRBV5-5 and TRBJ2-1; D remains ambiguous. CDR3 length: 14 residues. CDR1 and CDR2 from the germline V gene are SGHKS and YYEKEE (reference sequence). Between the trimmed V and J ends, which lost 1 base and 11 bases, there was a span of 16 bases. The DNA for the CDR3 is TGTGCCAGCAGCTTGATGGGAAGTACGGATAAGCAGTTCTTC. Its translation: CASSLMGSTDKQFF.

This clonotype was detected ten times or more. The chain uses TRBV20-1 and TRBJ1-6; D may be TRBD1 (6 bases). Between the trimmed V and J ends, which lost 3 bases and 15 bases, there was a span of 18 bases. The germline V gene has CDR1 DFQATT and CDR2 SNEGSKA (reference sequence). The CDR3 loop spans 13 amino acids. CDR3 DNA sequence: TGCAGTGCTAGTTTGGGGGCCTTCCGCGACCTCCACTTT. Translated: CSASLGAFRDLHF.

The table lists this clonotype with many counts. V is TRBV6-2 or TRBV6-3 and J is TRBJ2-5; D unresolved. From germline, CDR1 is MNHEY and CDR2 SVGEGT. The V gene lost 4 bases and the J gene lost 4 bases, with 13 bases spanning the gap. The CDR3 totals 14 residues. This chain's CDR3 is CASSFWRKRETQYF. In DNA form, the CDR3 reads TGTGCCAGCAGTTTTTGGAGAAAAAGAGAGACCCAGTACTTC.

This clonotype showed up many times. The chain joins TRBV4-3 to TRBJ2-1, with D perhaps matching TRBD1 (6 bases). Germline V gene lookup returns CDR1 LGHNA and CDR2 YSLEER. V was pared by 0 bases and J by 0 bases, with 21 bases between. This CDR3 contains 20 residues. Here the CDR3 reads CASSQEGAGDVLSSYNEQFF. The CDR3 DNA reads TGCGCCAGCAGCCAAGAAGGGGCAGGGGACGTTTTGAGCTCCTACAATGAGCAGTTCTTC.

This clonotype was found many times. The chain recombines TRBV25-1 with TRBJ2-7; D is undetermined. This CDR3 spans 11 amino acids. Trimming removed 4 bases at V and 6 bases at J, with 7 bases between. Germline-derived CDR1 and CDR2 are MGHDK and SYGVNS. The CDR3 DNA is TGTGCCAGCAGTGGGGGTCTCGAGCAGTACTTC. Protein product: CASSGGLEQYF.

This clonotype has at least ten counts. The chain has TRBV11-2 and TRBJ1-1, with D possibly matching TRBD1 (5 bases). The CDR3 has 13 residues. V was pared by 5 bases and J by 1 base, with 8 bases between. The germline V gene has CDR1 SGHAT and CDR2 FQNNGV. The CDR3 loop is CASSRQTNTEAFF. CDR3 nucleotides: TGTGCCAGCAGCCGACAGACGAACACTGAAGCTTTCTTT.

The chain uses TRBV11-2 and TRBJ2-1; 8 nucleotides agree with TRBD2. CDR1 and CDR2 from the germline V gene are SGHAT and FQNNGV. The CDR3 consists of 14 residues. The junction had 3 bases not matched to a gene; V was cut back by 3 bases and J by 5 bases. CDR3 residues: CASSFSGADNEQFF. CDR3 nucleotide sequence: TGTGCCAGCAGCTTTAGCGGGGCGGACAATGAGCAGTTCTTC.

Remarks on this clonotype: A much larger clonotype is one base distant, so this may be a read error. The chain joins TRBV10-3 to TRBJ1-3; D gene ambiguous. V lost 6 bases, J lost 3 bases, and 12 bases lay in between. In germline, CDR1 is ENHRY, CDR2 SYGVKD. The CDR3 spans 14 residues. The CDR3 is CAISGQDDGNTIYF. Written as DNA, the CDR3 is TGTGCCATCAGCGGCCAAGACGATGGAAACACCATATATTTT.

The gene calls are TRBV4-2 and TRBJ1-6; D remains ambiguous. The V gene lost 1 base and the J gene lost 7 bases, with 20 bases spanning the gap. CDR3 length: 18 amino acids. Germline CDR1 reads LGHNA; CDR2 reads YNFKEQ. The CDR3 region is CASSQGLRRVRSNSPLHF. The CDR3 bases are TGTGCCAGCAGCCAAGGATTAAGGAGGGTTAGGTCGAATTCACCCCTCCACTTT.

V and J are TRBV20-1 and TRBJ2-7, with 8 bases that match TRBD1. The germline CDR1 and CDR2 sequences are DFQATT and SNEGSKA (reference sequence). The length of the CDR3 is 15 residues. J was trimmed by 5 bases and V by 4 bases; bases with no gene match: 13. The CDR3 DNA reads as TGCAGTGCTAAACCCCCGGCCAGGGGGCTCGACGAGCAGTACTTC. This codes for CSAKPPARGLDEQYF.

The V and J genes are TRBV20-1 and TRBJ2-2, with D tentatively TRBD1 or TRBD2 (6 bases each). The CDR3 extends over 16 amino acids. Germline V gene data show CDR1 as DFQATT and CDR2 as SNEGSKA (reference sequence). Trimming took 3 bases from V and 3 from J, leaving 17 bases between them. The CDR3 nucleotides read TGCAGTGCTAGTTTAAGGGGGGCGAAGGACACCGGGGAGCTGTTTTTT. It yields the protein CSASLRGAKDTGELFF.

This clonotype was observed at least ten times. This chain joins TRBV20-1 and TRBJ1-3; the D is unclear. The V and J ends lost 3 bases and 1 base respectively, with 7 bases between them. The germline V gene has CDR1 DFQATT and CDR2 SNEGSKA (reference sequence). CDR3 length: 13 residues. The CDR3 DNA reads TGCAGTGCTAGTGCGAATTCTGGAAACACCATATATTTT. It is translated as CSASANSGNTIYF.

The chain uses TRBV7-2 and TRBJ2-5; 11 positions match TRBD2. Looked up from germline, CDR1 is SGHTA and CDR2 is FQGNSA. The CDR3 totals 16 residues. After removal of 6 bases from V and 1 base from J, the junction contained 7 bases not matched to a gene. CDR3 loop: CASRGLAEETQETQYF. CDR3 in DNA: TGTGCCAGCAGGGGACTAGCGGAAGAGACCCAAGAGACCCAGTACTTC.

This clonotype appeared many times. The chain uses TRBV29-1 and TRBJ1-2; unclear D gene. The V end was cut by 6 bases, the J end by 2 bases, with 13 bases between. The CDR3 contains 13 residues. Germline assignment: CDR1 SQVTM and CDR2 ANQGSEA. CDR3 amino acids: CSVQTDANYGYTF. DNA for the CDR3: TGCAGCGTCCAGACCGACGCAAACTATGGCTACACCTTC.

Many counts were recorded for this clonotype. The V call is TRBV9, the J call TRBJ2-7, with D maybe TRBD1 (6 bases). Germline V gene lookup returns CDR1 SGDLS and CDR2 YYNGEE. Trimming stripped 7 bases from V and 6 bases from J, with 20 bases between. The CDR3 contains 14 residues. The CDR3 DNA reads TGTGCCAGCGCCCGGACCGAAAGGGGGAGCGAGCAGTACTTC. This sequence encodes CASARTERGSEQYF. The full variable domain, in which reference TRBV9 and TRBJ2-7 provide the parts outside the CDR3, is DSGVTQTPKHLITATGQRVTLRCSPRSGDLSVYWYQQSLDQGLQFLIQYYNGEERAKGNILERFSAQQFPDLHSELNLSSLELGDSALYFCASARTERGSEQYFGPGTRLTVT.

Ten or more counts support this clonotype. This chain uses TRBV20-1 with TRBJ2-3; maybe TRBD2 (5 bases). The CDR3 consists of 16 residues. Deletions cut 3 bases from V and 0 bases from J, with 16 bases between. Germline V gene data show CDR1 as DFQATT and CDR2 as SNEGSKA (reference sequence). In DNA form, the CDR3 reads TGCAGTGCTAGCGGGGTCTCCCGATTTAGCACAGATACGCAGTATTTT. Translating it yields CSASGVSRFSTDTQYF.

Points on this clonotype: This CDR3 fails to terminate in the conserved phenylalanine or tryptophan, so it likely reflects a read error. The DNA is omitted, as the CDR3 cannot be located on it reliably, and the CDR3 follows TCRdb's listing. The chain recombines TRBV7-9 with TRBJ2-7; TRBD1 is the table's D call and was not checked against the DNA. The CDR3 comprises 13 residues, both ends counted. The germline V gene has CDR1 SEHNR and CDR2 FQNEAQ (reference sequence). CDR3 sequence reads: CASRDSLTYELYI.

This clonotype was counted many times. The chain couples TRBV6-5 to TRBJ2-2; 7 bases agree with TRBD1. The trim removed 3 bases at V and 0 bases at J, leaving 4 bases unmatched. CDR3 length: 16 residues. Per the germline V gene, CDR1 is MNHEY and CDR2 is SVGAGI. The DNA for the CDR3 is TGTGCCAGCAGTTATACAGGGGCAACGAACACCGGGGAGCTGTTTTTT. Protein: CASSYTGATNTGELFF.